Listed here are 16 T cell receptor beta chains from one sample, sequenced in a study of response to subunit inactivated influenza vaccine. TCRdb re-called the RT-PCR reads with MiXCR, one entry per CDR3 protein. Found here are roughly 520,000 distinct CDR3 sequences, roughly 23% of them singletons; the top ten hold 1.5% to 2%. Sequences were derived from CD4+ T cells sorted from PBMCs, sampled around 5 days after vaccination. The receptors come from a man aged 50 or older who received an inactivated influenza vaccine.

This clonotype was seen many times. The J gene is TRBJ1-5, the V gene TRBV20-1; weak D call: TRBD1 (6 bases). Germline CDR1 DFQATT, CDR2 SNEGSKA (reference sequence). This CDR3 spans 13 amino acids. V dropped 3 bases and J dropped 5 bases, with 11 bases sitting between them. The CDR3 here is CSARRSGDQPQHF. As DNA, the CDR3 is TGCAGTGCTAGGAGGTCAGGGGATCAGCCCCAGCATTTT.

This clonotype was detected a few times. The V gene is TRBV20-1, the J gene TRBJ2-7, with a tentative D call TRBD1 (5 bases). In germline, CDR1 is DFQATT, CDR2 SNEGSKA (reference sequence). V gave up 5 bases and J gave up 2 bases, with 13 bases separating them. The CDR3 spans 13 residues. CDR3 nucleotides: TGCAGTGCTGCCTTGGGGCCTCCCTACGAGCAGTACTTC. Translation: CSAALGPPYEQYF.

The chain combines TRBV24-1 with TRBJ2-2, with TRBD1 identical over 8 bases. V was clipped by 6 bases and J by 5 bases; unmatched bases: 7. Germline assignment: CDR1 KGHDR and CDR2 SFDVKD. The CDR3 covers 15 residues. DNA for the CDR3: TGTGCCACCAGTACCAGGGGGCTAGGGACCGGGGAGCTGTTTTTT. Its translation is CATSTRGLGTGELFF.

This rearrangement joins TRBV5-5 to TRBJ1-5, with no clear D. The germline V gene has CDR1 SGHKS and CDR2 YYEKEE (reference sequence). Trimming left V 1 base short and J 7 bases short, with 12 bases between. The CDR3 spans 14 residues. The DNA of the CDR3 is TGTGCCAGCAGCTTGCAACTAGTCGAGCAGCCCCAGCATTTT. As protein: CASSLQLVEQPQHF.

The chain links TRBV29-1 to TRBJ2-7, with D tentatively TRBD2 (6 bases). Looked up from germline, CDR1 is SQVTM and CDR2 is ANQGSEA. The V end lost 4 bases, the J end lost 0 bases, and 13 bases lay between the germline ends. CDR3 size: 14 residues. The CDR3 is CSVAGRVSSYEQYF. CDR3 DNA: TGCAGCGTTGCCGGGAGAGTATCCTCCTACGAGCAGTACTTC.

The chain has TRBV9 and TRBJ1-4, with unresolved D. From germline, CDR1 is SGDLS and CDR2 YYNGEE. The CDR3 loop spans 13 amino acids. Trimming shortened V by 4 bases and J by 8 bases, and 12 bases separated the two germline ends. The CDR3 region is CASSRSTDEKLFF. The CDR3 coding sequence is TGTGCCAGCAGCCGGAGCACGGACGAAAAACTGTTTTTT.

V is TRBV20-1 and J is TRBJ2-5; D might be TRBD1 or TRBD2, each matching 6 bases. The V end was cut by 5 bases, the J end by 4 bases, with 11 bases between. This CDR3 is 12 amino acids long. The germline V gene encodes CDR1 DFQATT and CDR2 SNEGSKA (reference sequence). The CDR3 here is CSASQGGETQYF. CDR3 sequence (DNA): TGCAGTGCTTCACAGGGAGGAGAGACCCAGTACTTC.

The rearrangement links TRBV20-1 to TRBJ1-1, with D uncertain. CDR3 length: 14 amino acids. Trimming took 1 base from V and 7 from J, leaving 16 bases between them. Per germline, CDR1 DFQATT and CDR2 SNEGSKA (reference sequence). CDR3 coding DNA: TGCAGTGCTAGAGTGCTCGGGGAACCACATGAAGCTTTCTTT. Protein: CSARVLGEPHEAFF.

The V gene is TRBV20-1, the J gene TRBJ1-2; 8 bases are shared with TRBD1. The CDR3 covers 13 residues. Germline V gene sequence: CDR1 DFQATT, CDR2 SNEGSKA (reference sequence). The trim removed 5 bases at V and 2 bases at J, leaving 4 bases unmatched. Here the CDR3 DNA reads TGCAGTGCTCTGCGGACAGGGAACTATGGCTACACCTTC. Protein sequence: CSALRTGNYGYTF.

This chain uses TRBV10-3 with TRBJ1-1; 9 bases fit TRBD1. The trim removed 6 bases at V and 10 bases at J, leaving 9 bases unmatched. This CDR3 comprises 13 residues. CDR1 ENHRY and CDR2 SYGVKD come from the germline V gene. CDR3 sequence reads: CAISYRDRVGAFF. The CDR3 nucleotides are TGTGCCATCAGCTACCGGGACAGGGTAGGAGCTTTCTTT.

CDR3 in amino acids: CASRSGTGATNEKLFF. The CDR3 DNA sequence: TGTGCCAGCAGGTCCGGGACAGGGGCAACTAATGAAAAACTGTTTTTT. The chain links TRBV12-3 or TRBV12-4 to TRBJ1-4, with 10 bases fitting TRBD1. This CDR3 region has 16 residues. The trim removed 6 bases at V and 0 bases at J, leaving 4 bases unmatched.

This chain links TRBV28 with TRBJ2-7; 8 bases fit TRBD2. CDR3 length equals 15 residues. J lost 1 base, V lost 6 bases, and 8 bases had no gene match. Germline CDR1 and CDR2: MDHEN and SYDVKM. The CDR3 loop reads CASRTSGGGSYEQYF. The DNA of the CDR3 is TGTGCCAGCAGAACTAGCGGAGGGGGGTCCTACGAGCAGTACTTC.

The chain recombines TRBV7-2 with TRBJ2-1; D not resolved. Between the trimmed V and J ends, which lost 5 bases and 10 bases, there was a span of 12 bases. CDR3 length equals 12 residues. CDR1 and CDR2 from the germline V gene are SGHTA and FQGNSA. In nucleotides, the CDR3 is TGTGCCAGCAGCCAGATTGTTGGGGAGCAGTTCTTC. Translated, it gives CASSQIVGEQFF.

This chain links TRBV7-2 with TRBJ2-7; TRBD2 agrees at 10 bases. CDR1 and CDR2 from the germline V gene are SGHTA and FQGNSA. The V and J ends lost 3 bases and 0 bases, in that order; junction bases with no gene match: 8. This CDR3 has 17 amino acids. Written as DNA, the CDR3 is TGTGCCAGCAGCTTTAGGCTAGCGGGGGCCTTCTCCTACGAGCAGTACTTC. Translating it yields CASSFRLAGAFSYEQYF.

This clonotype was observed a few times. CDR3 nucleotide sequence: TGTGCCACCAGTGATCCACCAGGGAACATTCAGTACTTC. Residues: CATSDPPGNIQYF. The chain has TRBV24-1 and TRBJ2-4; tentatively, D is TRBD1 (5 bases). Germline CDR1 and CDR2: KGHDR and SFDVKD. Trimming took off 3 bases at V and 7 bases at J, with 9 bases between the two ends. The CDR3 consists of 13 residues.

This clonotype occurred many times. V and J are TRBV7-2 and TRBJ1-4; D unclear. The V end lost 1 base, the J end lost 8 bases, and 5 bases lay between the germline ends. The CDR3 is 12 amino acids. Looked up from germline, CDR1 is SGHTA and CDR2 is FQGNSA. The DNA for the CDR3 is TGTGCCAGCAGCTTAGTTGGCGAAAAACTGTTTTTT. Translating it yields CASSLVGEKLFF.